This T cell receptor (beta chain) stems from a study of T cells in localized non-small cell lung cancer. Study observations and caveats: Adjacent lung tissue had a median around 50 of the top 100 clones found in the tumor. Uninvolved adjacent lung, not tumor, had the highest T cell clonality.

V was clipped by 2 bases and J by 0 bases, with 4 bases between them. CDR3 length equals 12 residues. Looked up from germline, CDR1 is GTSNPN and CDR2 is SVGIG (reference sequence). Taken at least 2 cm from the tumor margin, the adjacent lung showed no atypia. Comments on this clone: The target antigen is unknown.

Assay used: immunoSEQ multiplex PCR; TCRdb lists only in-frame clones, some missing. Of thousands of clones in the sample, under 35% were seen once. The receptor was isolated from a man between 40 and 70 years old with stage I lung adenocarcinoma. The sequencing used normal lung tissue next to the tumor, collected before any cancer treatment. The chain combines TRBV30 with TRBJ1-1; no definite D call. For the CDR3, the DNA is TGTGCCTGGAGTCCCCTGAACACTGAAGCTTTCTTT. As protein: CAWSPLNTEAFF.